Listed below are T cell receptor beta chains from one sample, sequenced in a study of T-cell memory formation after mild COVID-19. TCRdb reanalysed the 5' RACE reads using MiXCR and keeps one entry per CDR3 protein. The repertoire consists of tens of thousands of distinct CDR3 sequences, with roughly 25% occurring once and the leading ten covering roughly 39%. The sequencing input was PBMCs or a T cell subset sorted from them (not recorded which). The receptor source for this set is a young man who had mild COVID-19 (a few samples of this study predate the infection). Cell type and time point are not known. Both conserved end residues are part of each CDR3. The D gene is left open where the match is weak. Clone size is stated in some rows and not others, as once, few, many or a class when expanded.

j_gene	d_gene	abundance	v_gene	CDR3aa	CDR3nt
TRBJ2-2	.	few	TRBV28	CASSPVDTGELFF	TGTGCCAGCAGCCCGGTGGACACCGGGGAGCTGTTTTTT
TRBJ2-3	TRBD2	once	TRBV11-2	CASSPTTSGDTDTQYF	TGTGCCAGCAGCCCCACGACTAGCGGGGACACAGATACGCAGTATTTT
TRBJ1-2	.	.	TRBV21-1	CASSTRGIAKGYTF	TGTGCCAGCAGCACTCGGGGTATTGCGAAAGGCTACACCTTC
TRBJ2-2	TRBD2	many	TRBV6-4	CASSESGGATGELFF	TGTGCCAGCAGTGAAAGCGGGGGGGCCACCGGGGAGCTGTTTTTT
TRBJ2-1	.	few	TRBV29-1	CSVESTGLGNEQFF	TGCAGCGTGGAGTCGACAGGTTTGGGAAATGAGCAGTTCTTC
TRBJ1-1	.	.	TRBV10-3	CAISEVQGNTEAFF	TGTGCCATCAGTGAGGTGCAGGGGAACACTGAAGCTTTCTTT
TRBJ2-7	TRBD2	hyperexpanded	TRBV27	CASSQWGGTPYEQYF	TGTGCCAGCAGCCAATGGGGGGGTACGCCCTACGAGCAGTACTTC
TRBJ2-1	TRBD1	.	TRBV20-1	CSASPGKTLDREKVKAYNEQFF	TGCAGTGCTAGTCCCGGAAAAACCTTGGACAGGGAGAAGGTCAAGGCCTACAATGAGCAGTTCTTC
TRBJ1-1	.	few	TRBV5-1	CASSLATMENTEAFF	TGCGCCAGCAGCTTGGCGACGATGGAGAACACTGAAGCTTTCTTT
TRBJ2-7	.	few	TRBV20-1	CSASNSDSSYEQYF	TGCAGTGCTAGTAACAGTGACAGCTCCTACGAGCAGTACTTC
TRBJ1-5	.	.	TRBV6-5	CASSVDQGTSQPQHF	TGTGCCAGCAGTGTCGACCAGGGAACGAGTCAGCCCCAGCATTTT
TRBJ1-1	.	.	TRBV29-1	CSVEWAERATEAFF	TGCAGCGTTGAATGGGCAGAAAGGGCCACTGAAGCTTTCTTT
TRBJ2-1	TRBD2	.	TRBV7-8	CASSLWTSGSSYNEQFF	TGTGCCAGCAGCTTATGGACTAGCGGAAGCTCCTACAATGAGCAGTTCTTC
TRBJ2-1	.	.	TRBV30	CAWSVRGRRPHNEQFF	TGTGCCTGGAGTGTACGTGGCAGGCGGCCTCACAATGAGCAGTTCTTC
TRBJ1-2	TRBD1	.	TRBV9	CASSNRDRGLHGYTF	TGTGCCAGCAGCAACCGGGACAGGGGGCTACATGGCTACACCTTC
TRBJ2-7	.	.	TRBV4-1	CASSQGGASSYEQYF	TGCGCCAGCAGCCAAGGGGGGGCCTCGTCCTACGAGCAGTACTTC
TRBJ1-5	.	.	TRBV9	CASSVGGAVNQPQHF	TGTGCCAGCAGCGTAGGGGGGGCAGTTAATCAGCCCCAGCATTTT
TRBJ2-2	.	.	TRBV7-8	CASHRSTGELFF	TGTGCCAGCCACAGATCCACCGGGGAGCTGTTTTTT
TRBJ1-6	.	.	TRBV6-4	CASSQGDNSPLHF	TGTGCCAGCAGTCAAGGGGATAATTCACCCCTCCACTTT
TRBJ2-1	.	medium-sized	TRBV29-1	CSVPGLPSDGQFF	TGCAGCGTACCGGGACTGCCATCAGATGGGCAGTTCTTC
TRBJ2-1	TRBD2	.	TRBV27	CASSPRTSGGASNEQFF	TGTGCCAGCAGTCCACGGACTAGCGGGGGGGCGAGCAATGAGCAGTTCTTC
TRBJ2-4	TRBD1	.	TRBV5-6	CASSLGETGGIQYF	TGTGCCAGCAGCTTGGGGGAGACAGGGGGCATTCAGTACTTC
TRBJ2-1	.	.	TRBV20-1	CSARGGTSYNEQFF	TGCAGTGCTAGAGGGGGCACCTCCTACAATGAGCAGTTCTTC
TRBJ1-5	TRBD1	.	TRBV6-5	CASSPGTVWQPQHF	TGTGCCAGCAGCCCAGGGACAGTCTGGCAGCCCCAGCATTTT
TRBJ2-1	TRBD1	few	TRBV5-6	CASSSWTGPSDNEQFF	TGTGCCAGCAGCTCTTGGACAGGACCCTCGGACAATGAGCAGTTCTTC
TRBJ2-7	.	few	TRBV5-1	CASSGAYEQYF	TGCGCCAGCAGCGGCGCCTACGAGCAGTACTTC
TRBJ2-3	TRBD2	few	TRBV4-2	CASSQEGLAGAFGTDTQYF	TGTGCCAGCAGCCAAGAGGGGCTAGCGGGGGCCTTCGGCACAGATACGCAGTATTTT
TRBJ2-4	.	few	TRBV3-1	CASSQGGDISTGTVQNF	TGTGCCAGCAGCCAAGGGGGGGACATATCCACGGGAACGGTCCAAAACTTC
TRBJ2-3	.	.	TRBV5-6	CASSLYRGTDTQYF	TGTGCCAGCAGCCTGTACCGGGGCACAGATACGCAGTATTTT
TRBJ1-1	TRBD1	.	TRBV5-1	CASSITTGQGSTEAFF	TGCGCCAGCAGCATAACGACGGGACAGGGTAGCACTGAAGCTTTCTTT
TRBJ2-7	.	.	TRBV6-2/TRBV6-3	CASSYSLVAEQYF	TGTGCCAGCAGTTACTCGTTAGTTGCCGAGCAGTACTTC
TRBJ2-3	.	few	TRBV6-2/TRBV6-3	CASSYVQGFTDTQYF	TGTGCCAGCAGTTACGTCCAGGGGTTCACAGATACGCAGTATTTT
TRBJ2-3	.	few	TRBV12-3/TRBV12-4	CASSTRDTQYF	TGTGCCAGCTCAACACGAGATACGCAGTATTTT
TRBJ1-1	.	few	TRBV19	CASDRGNTEAFF	TGTGCCTCCGATCGGGGGAACACTGAAGCTTTCTTT
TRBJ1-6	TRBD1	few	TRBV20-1	CSARGGQGDSPLHF	TGCAGTGCTAGAGGAGGACAGGGGGACTCACCCCTCCACTTT
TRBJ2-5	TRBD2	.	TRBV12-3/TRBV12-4	CASSSTSGGQETQYF	TGTGCCAGCAGTTCGACTAGCGGGGGACAAGAGACCCAGTACTTC
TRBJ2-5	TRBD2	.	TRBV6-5	CASSYNPLAGGQETQYF	TGTGCCAGCAGTTACAACCCACTAGCGGGGGGGCAAGAGACCCAGTACTTC
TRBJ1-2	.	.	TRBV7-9	CASSSGETANYGYTF	TGTGCCAGCAGCTCAGGGGAAACGGCTAACTATGGCTACACCTTC
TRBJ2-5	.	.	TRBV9	CASSTTIEETQYF	TGTGCCAGCAGCACCACGATCGAGGAGACCCAGTACTTC
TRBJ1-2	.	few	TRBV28	CASSLSALLGTGNYGYTF	TGTGCCAGCAGTTTATCCGCGTTATTGGGGACGGGTAACTATGGCTACACCTTC
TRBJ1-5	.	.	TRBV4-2	CASSQESWSNQPQHF	TGTGCCAGCAGCCAAGAATCCTGGAGCAATCAGCCCCAGCATTTT
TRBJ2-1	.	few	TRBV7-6	CASSGRAYNEQFF	TGTGCCAGCAGTGGCAGGGCATACAATGAGCAGTTCTTC
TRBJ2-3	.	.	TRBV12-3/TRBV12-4	CASSLWPTRPSTDTQYF	TGTGCCAGCAGTTTATGGCCCACACGGCCTAGCACAGATACGCAGTATTTT
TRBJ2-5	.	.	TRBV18	CASSKTGQQETQYF	TGTGCCAGCTCAAAAACCGGACAACAAGAGACCCAGTACTTC
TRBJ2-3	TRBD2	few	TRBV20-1	CSARDPASGGPRSDTQYF	TGCAGTGCTAGAGATCCGGCTAGCGGGGGCCCACGGTCGGATACGCAGTATTTT
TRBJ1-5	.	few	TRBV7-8	CASSPNPRAHQPQHF	TGTGCCAGCAGCCCGAACCCCCGGGCACATCAGCCCCAGCATTTT
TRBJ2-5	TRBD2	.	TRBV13	CASSFGGGARETQYF	TGTGCCAGCAGCTTCGGCGGGGGGGCTAGAGAGACCCAGTACTTC
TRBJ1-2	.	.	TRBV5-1	CASTADRNGYTF	TGCGCCAGCACAGCCGACAGGAATGGCTACACCTTC
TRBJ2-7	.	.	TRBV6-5	CASSYSRDLRKGYEQYF	TGTGCCAGCAGTTACTCACGGGACCTCCGTAAGGGCTACGAGCAGTACTTC